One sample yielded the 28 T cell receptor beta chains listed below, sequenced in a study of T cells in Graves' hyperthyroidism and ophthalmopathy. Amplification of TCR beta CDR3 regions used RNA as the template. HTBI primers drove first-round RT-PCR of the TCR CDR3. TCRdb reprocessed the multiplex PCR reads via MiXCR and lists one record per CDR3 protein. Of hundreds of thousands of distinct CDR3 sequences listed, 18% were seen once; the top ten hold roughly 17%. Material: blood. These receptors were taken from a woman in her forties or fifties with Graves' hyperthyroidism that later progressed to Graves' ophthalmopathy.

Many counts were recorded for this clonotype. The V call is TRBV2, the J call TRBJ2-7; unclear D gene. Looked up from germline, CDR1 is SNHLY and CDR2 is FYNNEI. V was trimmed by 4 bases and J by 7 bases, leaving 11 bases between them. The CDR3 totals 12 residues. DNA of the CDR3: TGTGCCAGCAGTGCTGAGCCGATTGAGCAGTACTTC. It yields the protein CASSAEPIEQYF.

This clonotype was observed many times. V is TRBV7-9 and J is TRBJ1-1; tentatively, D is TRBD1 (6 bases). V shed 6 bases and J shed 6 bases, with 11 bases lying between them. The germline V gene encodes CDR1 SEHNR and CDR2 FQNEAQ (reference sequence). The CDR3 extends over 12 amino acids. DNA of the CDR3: TGTGCCAGCAGATCGGGGGCTTCTGAAGCTTTCTTT. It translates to CASRSGASEAFF.

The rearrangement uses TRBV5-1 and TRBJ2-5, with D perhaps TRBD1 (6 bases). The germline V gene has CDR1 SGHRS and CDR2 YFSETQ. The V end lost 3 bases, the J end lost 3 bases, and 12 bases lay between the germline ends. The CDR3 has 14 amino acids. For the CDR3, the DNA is TGCGCCAGCAGCTCCCGGACAGATAAAGAGACCCAGTACTTC. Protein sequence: CASSSRTDKETQYF.

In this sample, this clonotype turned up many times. CDR3 coding DNA: TGCAGTGCTAGAACTTTACGGGGCCCCAATGAGCAGTTCTTC. Translated, it gives CSARTLRGPNEQFF. The chain has TRBV20-1 and TRBJ2-1; tentatively, D is TRBD1 or TRBD2 (5 bases each). The CDR3 length is 14 residues. The germline V gene encodes CDR1 DFQATT and CDR2 SNEGSKA (reference sequence). Between the trimmed V and J ends, which lost 2 bases and 6 bases, there was a span of 14 bases.

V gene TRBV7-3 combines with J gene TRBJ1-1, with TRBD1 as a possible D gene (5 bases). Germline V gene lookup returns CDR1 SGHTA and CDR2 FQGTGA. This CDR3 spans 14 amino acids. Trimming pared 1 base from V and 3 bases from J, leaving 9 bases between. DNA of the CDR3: TGTGCCAGCAGCTTAATCAGGGCGGACACTGAAGCTTTCTTT. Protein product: CASSLIRADTEAFF. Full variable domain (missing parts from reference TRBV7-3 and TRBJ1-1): GAGVSQTPSNKVTEKGKYVELRCDPISGHTALYWYRQSLGQGPEFLIYFQGTGAADDSGLPNDRFFAVRPEGSVSTLKIQRTERGDSAVYLCASSLIRADTEAFFGQGTRLTVV.

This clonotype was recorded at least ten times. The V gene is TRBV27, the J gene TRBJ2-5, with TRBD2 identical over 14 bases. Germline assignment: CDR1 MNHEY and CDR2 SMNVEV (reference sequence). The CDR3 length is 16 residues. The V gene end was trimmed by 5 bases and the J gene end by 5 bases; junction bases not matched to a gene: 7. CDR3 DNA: TGTGCCAGCAGTCCTGGACTAGCGGGGGGCTTCGAGACCCAGTACTTC. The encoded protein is CASSPGLAGGFETQYF.

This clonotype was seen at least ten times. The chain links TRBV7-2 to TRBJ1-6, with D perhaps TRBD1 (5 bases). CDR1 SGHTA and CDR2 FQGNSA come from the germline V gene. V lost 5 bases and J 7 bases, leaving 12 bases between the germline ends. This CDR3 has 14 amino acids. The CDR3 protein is CASSTRRQNSPLHF. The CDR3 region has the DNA TGTGCCAGCAGCACCCGCCGACAGAATTCACCCCTCCACTTT. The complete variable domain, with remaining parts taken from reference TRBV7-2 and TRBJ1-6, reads GAGVSQSPSNKVTEKGKDVELRCDPISGHTALYWYRQSLGQGLEFLIYFQGNSAPDKSGLPSDRFSAERTGGSVSTLTIQRTQQEDSAVYLCASSTRRQNSPLHFGNGTRLTVT.

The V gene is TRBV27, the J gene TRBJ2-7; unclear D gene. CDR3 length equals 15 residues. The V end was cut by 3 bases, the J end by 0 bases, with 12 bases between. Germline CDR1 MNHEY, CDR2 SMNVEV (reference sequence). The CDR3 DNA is TGTGCCAGCAGTTTCGGGCAGCACACCTCCTACGAGCAGTACTTC. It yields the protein CASSFGQHTSYEQYF.

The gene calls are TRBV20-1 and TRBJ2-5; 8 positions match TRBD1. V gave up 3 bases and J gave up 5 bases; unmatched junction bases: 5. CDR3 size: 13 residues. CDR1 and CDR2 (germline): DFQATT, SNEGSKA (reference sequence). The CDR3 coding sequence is TGCAGTGCTAGTTCGACAGGGGATGAGACCCAGTACTTC. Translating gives CSASSTGDETQYF.

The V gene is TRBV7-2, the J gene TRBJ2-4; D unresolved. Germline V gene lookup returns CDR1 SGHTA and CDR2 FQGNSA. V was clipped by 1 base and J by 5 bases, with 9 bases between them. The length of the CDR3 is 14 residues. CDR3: CASSLDRVENIQYF. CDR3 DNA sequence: TGTGCCAGCAGCTTAGATAGGGTCGAAAACATTCAGTACTTC. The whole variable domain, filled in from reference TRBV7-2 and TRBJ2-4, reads GAGVSQSPSNKVTEKGKDVELRCDPISGHTALYWYRQSLGQGLEFLIYFQGNSAPDKSGLPSDRFSAERTGGSVSTLTIQRTQQEDSAVYLCASSLDRVENIQYFGAGTRLSVL.

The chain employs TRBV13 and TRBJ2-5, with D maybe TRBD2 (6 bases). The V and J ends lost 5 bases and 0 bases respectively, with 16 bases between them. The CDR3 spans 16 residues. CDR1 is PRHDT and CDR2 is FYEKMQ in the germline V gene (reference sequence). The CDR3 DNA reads TGTGCCAGCAGCCTCTACTTCGGGGGTTACCAAGAGACCCAGTACTTC. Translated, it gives CASSLYFGGYQETQYF.

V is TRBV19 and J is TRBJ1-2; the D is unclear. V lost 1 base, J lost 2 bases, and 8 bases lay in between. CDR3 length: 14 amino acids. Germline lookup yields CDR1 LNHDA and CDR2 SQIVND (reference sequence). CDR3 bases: TGTGCCAGTAGTATAGGGGGTAGGAACTATGGCTACACCTTC. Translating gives CASSIGGRNYGYTF.

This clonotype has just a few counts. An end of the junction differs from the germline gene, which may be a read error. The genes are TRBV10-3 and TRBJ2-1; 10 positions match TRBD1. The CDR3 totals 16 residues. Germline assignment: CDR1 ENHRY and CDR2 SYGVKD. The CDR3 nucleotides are TGTGCCGTCAGTAAGACAGGGGGCGGTAATTCCAATGAGCAGTTCTTC. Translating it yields CAVSKTGGGNSNEQFF.

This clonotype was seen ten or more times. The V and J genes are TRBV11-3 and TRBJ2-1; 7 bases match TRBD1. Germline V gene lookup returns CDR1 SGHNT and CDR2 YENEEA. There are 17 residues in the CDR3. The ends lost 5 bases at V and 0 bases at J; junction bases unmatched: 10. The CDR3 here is CASSLNYGTVSYNEQFF. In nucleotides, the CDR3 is TGTGCCAGCAGCCTAAACTACGGGACAGTCTCCTACAATGAGCAGTTCTTC.

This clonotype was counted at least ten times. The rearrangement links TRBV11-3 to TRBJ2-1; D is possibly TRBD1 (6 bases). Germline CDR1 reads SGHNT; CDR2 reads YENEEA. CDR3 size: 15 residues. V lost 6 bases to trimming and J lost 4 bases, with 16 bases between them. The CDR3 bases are TGTGCCAGCAGTCTAACCCAAGGACAGTACAATGAGCAGTTCTTC. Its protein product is CASSLTQGQYNEQFF.

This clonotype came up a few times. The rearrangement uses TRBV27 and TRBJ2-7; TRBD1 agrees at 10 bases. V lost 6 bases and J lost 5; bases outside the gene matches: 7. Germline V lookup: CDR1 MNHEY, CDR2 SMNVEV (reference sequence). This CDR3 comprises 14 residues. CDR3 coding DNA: TGTGCCAGCAGACGTGGGACAGGGGTCCACGAGCAGTACTTC. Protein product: CASRRGTGVHEQYF.

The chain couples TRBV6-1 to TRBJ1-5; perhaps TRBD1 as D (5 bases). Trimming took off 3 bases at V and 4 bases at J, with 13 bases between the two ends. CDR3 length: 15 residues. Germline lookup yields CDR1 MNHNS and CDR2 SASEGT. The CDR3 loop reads CASSDNQGRNQPQHF. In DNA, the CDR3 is TGTGCCAGCAGTGATAATCAGGGAAGAAATCAGCCCCAGCATTTT.

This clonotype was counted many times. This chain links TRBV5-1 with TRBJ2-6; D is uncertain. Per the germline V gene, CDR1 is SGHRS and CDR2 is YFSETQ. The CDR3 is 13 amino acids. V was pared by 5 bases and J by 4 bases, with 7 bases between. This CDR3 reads CASRMPGANVLTF. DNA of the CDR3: TGCGCCAGCAGGATGCCCGGGGCCAACGTCCTGACTTTC.

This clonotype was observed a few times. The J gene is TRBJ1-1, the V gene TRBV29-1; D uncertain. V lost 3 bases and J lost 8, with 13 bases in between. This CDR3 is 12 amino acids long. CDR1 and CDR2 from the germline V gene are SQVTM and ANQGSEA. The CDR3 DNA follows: TGCAGCGTTGACGGGCCCTATGGAGAAGCTTTCTTT. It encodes CSVDGPYGEAFF.

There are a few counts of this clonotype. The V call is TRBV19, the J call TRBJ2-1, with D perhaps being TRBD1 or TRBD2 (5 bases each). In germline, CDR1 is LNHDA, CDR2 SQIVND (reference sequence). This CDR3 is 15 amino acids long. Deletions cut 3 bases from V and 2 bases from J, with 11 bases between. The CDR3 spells CASSMGTVAYNEQFF. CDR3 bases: TGTGCCAGTAGTATGGGGACGGTCGCCTACAATGAGCAGTTCTTC.

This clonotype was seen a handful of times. CDR3 loop: CASSQGARGTEAFF. In DNA, the CDR3 is TGCGCCAGCAGCCAAGGGGCACGGGGCACTGAAGCTTTCTTT. The rearrangement uses TRBV4-1 and TRBJ1-1; D unclear. The CDR3 has 14 amino acids. V lost 1 base and J 4 bases, leaving 10 bases between the germline ends. Looked up from germline, CDR1 is MGHRA and CDR2 is YSYEKL.

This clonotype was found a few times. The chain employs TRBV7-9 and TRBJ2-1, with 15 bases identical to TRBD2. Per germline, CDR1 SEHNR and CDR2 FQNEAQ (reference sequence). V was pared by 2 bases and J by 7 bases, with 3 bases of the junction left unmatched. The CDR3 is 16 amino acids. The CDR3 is CASSLRTSGGANEQFF. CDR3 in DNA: TGTGCCAGCAGCTTAAGGACTAGCGGGGGGGCTAATGAGCAGTTCTTC.

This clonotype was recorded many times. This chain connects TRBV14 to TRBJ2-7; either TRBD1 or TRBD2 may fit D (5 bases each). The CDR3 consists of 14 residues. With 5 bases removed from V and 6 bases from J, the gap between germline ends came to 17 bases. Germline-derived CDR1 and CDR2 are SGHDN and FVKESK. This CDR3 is CASSETGPRSEQYF. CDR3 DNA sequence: TGTGCCAGCAGCGAAACGGGGCCTCGGTCCGAGCAGTACTTC.

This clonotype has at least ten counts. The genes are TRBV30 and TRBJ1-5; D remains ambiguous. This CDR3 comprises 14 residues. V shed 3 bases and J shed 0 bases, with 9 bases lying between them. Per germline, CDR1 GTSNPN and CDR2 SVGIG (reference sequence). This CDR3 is CAWSPDGSNQPQHF. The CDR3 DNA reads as TGTGCCTGGAGCCCGGACGGTAGCAATCAGCCCCAGCATTTT.

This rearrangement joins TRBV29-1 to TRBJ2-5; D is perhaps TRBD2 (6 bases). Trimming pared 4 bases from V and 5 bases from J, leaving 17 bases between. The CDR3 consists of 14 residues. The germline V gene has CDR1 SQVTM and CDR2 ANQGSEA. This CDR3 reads CSVGAGRGGETQYF. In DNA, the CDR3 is TGCAGCGTTGGCGCAGGACGCGGAGGGGAGACCCAGTACTTC.

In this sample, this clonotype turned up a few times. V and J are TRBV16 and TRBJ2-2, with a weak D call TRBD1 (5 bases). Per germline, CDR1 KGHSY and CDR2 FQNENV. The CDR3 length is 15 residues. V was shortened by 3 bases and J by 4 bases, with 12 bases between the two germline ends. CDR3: CASSHRTRATGELFF. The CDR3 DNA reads TGTGCCAGCAGCCATCGGACACGGGCCACCGGGGAGCTGTTTTTT.

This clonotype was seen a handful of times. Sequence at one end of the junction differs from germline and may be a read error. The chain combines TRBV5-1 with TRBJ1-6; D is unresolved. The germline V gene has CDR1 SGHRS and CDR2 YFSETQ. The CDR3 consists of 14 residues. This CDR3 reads CASSPDGLGSPLHF. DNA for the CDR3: TGTGCCAGCAGCCCGGACGGGCTGGGATCACCCCTCCACTTT. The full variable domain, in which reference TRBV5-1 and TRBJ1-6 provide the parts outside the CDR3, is KAGVTQTPRYLIKTRGQQVTLSCSPISGHRSVSWYQQTPGQGLQFLFEYFSETQRNKGNFPGRFSGRQFSNSRSEMNVSTLELGDSALYLCASSPDGLGSPLHFGNGTRLTVT.

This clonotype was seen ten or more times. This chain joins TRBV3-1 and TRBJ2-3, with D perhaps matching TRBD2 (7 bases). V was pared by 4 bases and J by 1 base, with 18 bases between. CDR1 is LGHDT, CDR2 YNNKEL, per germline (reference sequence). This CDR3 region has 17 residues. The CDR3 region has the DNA TGTGCCAGCAGCCTCAAAGGAGGGGGGGCCGGCACAGATACGCAGTATTTT. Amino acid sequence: CASSLKGGGAGTDTQYF.